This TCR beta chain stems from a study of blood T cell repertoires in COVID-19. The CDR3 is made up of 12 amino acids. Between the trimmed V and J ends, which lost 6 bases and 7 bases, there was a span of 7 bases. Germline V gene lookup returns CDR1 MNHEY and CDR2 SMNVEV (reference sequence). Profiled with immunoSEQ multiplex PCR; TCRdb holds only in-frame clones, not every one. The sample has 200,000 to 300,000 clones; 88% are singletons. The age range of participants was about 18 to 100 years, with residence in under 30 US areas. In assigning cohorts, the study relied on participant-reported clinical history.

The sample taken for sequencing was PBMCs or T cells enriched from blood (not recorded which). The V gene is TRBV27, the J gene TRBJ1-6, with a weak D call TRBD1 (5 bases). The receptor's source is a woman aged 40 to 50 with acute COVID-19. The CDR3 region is CASRGLNSPLHF. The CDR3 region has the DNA TGTGCCAGCAGGGGACTCAATTCACCCCTCCACTTT.